The 13 T cell receptor beta chains listed next were all sequenced from one sample in a study of blood T cell repertoires in COVID-19. The method was immunoSEQ multiplex PCR; TCRdb's version includes in-frame clones alone and lacks a portion of them. The sample contains about 150,000 clones, roughly 87% of which appear only once. Sequencing was performed on peripheral blood. The source of these receptors is a woman aged 60-75 years with active or convalescent COVID-19.

The V call is TRBV30, the J call TRBJ2-3, with TRBD1 identical over 8 bases. Germline V CDR1 and CDR2: GTSNPN, SVGIG (reference sequence). CDR3 size: 12 residues. Unmatched junction bases numbered 1, after V lost 4 bases and J lost 4 bases. CDR3 nucleotides: TGTGCCTGGACAGGGGGCTCAGATACGCAGTATTTT. It translates to CAWTGGSDTQYF.

The V call is TRBV5-6, the J call TRBJ2-7, with TRBD1 identical over 9 bases. The junction had 7 bases not matched to a gene; V was cut back by 3 bases and J by 6 bases. The germline V gene encodes CDR1 SGHDT and CDR2 YYEEEE. The CDR3 spans 14 residues. DNA of the CDR3: TGTGCCAGCAGCTCTATAACAGGGGGCCTCGAGCAGTACTTC. Protein product: CASSSITGGLEQYF.

A few counts support this clone. J is TRBJ2-1 and V is TRBV19; a weak D match, TRBD2 (5 bases). Per the germline V gene, CDR1 is LNHDA and CDR2 is SQIVND (reference sequence). V was cut by 5 bases and J by 0 bases, with 14 bases left in between. This CDR3 has 16 residues. The CDR3 DNA reads as TGTGCCAGTAGTCCCATCGGGGTGAGCTCCTACAATGAGCAGTTCTTC. This codes for CASSPIGVSSYNEQFF.

The gene calls are TRBV6-5 and TRBJ1-2; D is uncertain. Trimming left V 7 bases short and J 3 bases short, with 18 bases between. CDR1 MNHEY and CDR2 SVGAGI come from the germline V gene. The CDR3 totals 15 residues. The CDR3 sequence is CASIPHTHRDYGYTF. As DNA, the CDR3 is TGTGCCAGCATTCCCCATACCCACCGGGACTATGGCTACACCTTC.

V gene TRBV9 combines with J gene TRBJ2-3; 9 bases map to TRBD2. J was trimmed by 2 bases and V by 4 bases; bases with no gene match: 5. Germline V CDR1 and CDR2: SGDLS, YYNGEE. CDR3 size: 15 residues. The CDR3 bases are TGTGCCAGCAGCCTAACTAGCGGGCCCACAGATACGCAGTATTTT. Translation: CASSLTSGPTDTQYF.

This sequence joins TRBV5-1 and TRBJ2-5; 10 nucleotides align to TRBD2. The CDR3 totals 17 residues. In germline, CDR1 is SGHRS, CDR2 YFSETQ. The trim removed 0 bases at V and 3 bases at J, leaving 8 bases unmatched. CDR3 loop: CASSLVLAGGLEETQYF. Here the CDR3 DNA reads TGCGCCAGCAGCTTGGTATTAGCGGGGGGCCTAGAAGAGACCCAGTACTTC. Using reference TRBV5-1 and TRBJ2-5 for the parts outside the CDR3, the full variable domain is KAGVTQTPRYLIKTRGQQVTLSCSPISGHRSVSWYQQTPGQGLQFLFEYFSETQRNKGNFPGRFSGRQFSNSRSEMNVSTLELGDSALYLCASSLVLAGGLEETQYFGPGTRLLVL.

This clone was seen a handful of times. The chain combines TRBV19 with TRBJ1-5, with a tentative D call TRBD1 (5 bases). Trimming shortened V by 1 base and J by 9 bases, and 10 bases separated the two germline ends. This CDR3 has 13 amino acids. Germline V gene lookup returns CDR1 LNHDA and CDR2 SQIVND (reference sequence). Here the CDR3 DNA reads TGTGCCAGTAGTATAGGCGGGGGATGGCCCCAGCATTTT. It codes for CASSIGGGWPQHF.

In this sample, this clone turned up many times. This rearrangement joins TRBV5-1 to TRBJ1-2; D remains unclear. The CDR3 spans 13 residues. Germline V gene data show CDR1 as SGHRS and CDR2 as YFSETQ. Trimming took 2 bases from V and 4 from J, leaving 9 bases between them. The DNA for the CDR3 is TGCGCCAGCAGCTTTGAACAGCTCTATGGCTACACCTTC. This codes for CASSFEQLYGYTF.

The rearrangement uses TRBV2 and TRBJ1-3; TRBD1 might be the D (5 bases). Trimming removed 2 bases at V and 0 bases at J, with 8 bases between. From germline, CDR1 is SNHLY and CDR2 FYNNEI. The CDR3 extends over 15 amino acids. The CDR3 bases are TGTGCCAGCAGTGAACAGGGAAGCTCTGGAAACACCATATATTTT. Translation gives CASSEQGSSGNTIYF.

The chain joins TRBV4-3 to TRBJ1-2, with D possibly TRBD1 on 6 matching bases. CDR3 length: 14 residues. V was cut by 2 bases and J by 7 bases, with 14 bases left in between. Germline V CDR1 and CDR2: LGHNA, YSLEER. CDR3: CASSQQPGASGYTF. Written as DNA, the CDR3 is TGCGCCAGCAGCCAACAGCCAGGGGCGTCTGGCTACACCTTC.

The chain has TRBV7-2 and TRBJ1-4; tentatively, D is TRBD1 (5 bases). The CDR3 is made up of 16 amino acids. Per the germline V gene, CDR1 is SGHTA and CDR2 is FQGNSA. The germline V and J ends were trimmed by 6 bases and 6 bases, with 20 bases remaining between them. Here the CDR3 reads CASSYMGRGEDEKLFF. For the CDR3, the DNA is TGTGCCAGCAGTTATATGGGGAGGGGAGAGGATGAAAAACTGTTTTTT.

J is TRBJ2-7 and V is TRBV23-1; 14 positions match TRBD2. TRBV23-1 is an ORF for which the function is uncertain. Germline trimming cut 4 bases from V and 8 bases from J; bases unmatched to any gene: 19. This CDR3 has 19 residues. The CDR3: CASSPGLAGALHLPTKQYF. As DNA, the CDR3 is TGCGCCAGCAGTCCGGGACTAGCGGGGGCCCTACACCTCCCTACGAAGCAGTACTTC.

This chain uses TRBV6-5 with TRBJ2-1; possibly TRBD1 for D (5 bases). The germline gives CDR1 MNHEY, CDR2 SVGAGI. The CDR3 has 12 residues. V was clipped by 4 bases and J by 15 bases, with 16 bases between them. The CDR3 loop reads CASSSDSSYLFF. CDR3 sequence (DNA): TGTGCCAGCAGTTCTGACAGTTCGTACTTGTTCTTC.